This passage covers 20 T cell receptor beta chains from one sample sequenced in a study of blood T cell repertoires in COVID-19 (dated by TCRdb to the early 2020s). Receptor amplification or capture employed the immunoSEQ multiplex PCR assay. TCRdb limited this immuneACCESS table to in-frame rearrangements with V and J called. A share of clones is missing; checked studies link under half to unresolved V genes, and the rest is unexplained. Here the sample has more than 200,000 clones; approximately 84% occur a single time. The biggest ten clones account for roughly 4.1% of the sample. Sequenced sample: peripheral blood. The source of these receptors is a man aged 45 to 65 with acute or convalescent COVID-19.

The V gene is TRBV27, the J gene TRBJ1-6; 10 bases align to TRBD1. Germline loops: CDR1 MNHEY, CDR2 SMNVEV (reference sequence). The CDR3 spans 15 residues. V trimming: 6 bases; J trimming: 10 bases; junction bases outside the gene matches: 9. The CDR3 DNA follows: TGTGCCAGCAGCCCTAGCCGGGACAGGGGCTCACCCCTCCACTTT. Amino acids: CASSPSRDRGSPLHF.

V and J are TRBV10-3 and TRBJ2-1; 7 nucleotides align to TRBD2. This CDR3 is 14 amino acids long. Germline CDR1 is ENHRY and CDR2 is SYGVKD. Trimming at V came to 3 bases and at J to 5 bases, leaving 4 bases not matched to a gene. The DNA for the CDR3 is TGTGCCATCAGTGATCAAGCGGGGCACAATGAGCAGTTCTTC. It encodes CAISDQAGHNEQFF.

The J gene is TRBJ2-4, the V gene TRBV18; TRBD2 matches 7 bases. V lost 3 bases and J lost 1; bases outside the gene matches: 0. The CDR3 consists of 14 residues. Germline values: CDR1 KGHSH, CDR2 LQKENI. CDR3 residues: CASSPGGAKNIQYF. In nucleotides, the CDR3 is TGTGCCAGCTCACCGGGGGGGGCCAAAAACATTCAGTACTTC.

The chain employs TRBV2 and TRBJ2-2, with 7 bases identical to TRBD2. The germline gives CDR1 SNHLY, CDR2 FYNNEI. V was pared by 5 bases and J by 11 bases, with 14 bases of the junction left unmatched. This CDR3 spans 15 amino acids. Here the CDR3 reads CASSKRDGASFELFF. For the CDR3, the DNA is TGTGCCAGCAGTAAGCGGGACGGAGCTTCGTTTGAGCTGTTTTTT.

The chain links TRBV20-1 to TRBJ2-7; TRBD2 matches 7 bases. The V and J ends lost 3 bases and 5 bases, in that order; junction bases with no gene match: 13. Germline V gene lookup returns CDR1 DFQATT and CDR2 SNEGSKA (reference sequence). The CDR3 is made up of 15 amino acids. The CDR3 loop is CSASSLDGGSHEQYF. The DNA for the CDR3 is TGCAGTGCTAGTAGTCTCGACGGGGGGAGTCACGAGCAGTACTTC.

The DNA for the CDR3 is TGTGCCAGCAGCTCGACTAGCGGGGGGGGCACAGATACGCAGTATTTT. It is translated as CASSSTSGGGTDTQYF. The chain recombines TRBV11-2 with TRBJ2-3, with 14 bases matching TRBD2. Looked up from germline, CDR1 is SGHAT and CDR2 is FQNNGV. CDR3 size: 16 residues. V trimming: 4 bases; J trimming: 1 base; junction bases outside the gene matches: 1. Based on the CDR3 plus reference TRBV11-2 and TRBJ2-3, the full variable domain is EAGVAQSPRYKIIEKRQSVAFWCNPISGHATLYWYQQILGQGPKLLIQFQNNGVVDDSQLPKDRFSAERLKGVDSTLKIQPAKLEDSAVYLCASSSTSGGGTDTQYFGPGTRLTVL.

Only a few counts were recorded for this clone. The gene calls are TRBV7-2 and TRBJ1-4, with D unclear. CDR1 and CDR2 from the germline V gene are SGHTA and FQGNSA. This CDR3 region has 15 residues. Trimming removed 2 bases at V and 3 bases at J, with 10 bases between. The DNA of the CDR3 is TGTGCCAGCAGCTTATTTGTGGGCCCTAATGAAAAACTGTTTTTT. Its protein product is CASSLFVGPNEKLFF.

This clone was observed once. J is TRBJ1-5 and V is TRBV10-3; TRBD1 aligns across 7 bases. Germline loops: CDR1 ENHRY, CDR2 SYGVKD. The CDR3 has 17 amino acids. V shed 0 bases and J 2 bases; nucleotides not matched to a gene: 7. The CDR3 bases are TGTGCCATCAGTGAGTCTACAGGGGTTGCGGGCAATCAGCCCCAGCATTTT. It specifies CAISESTGVAGNQPQHF.

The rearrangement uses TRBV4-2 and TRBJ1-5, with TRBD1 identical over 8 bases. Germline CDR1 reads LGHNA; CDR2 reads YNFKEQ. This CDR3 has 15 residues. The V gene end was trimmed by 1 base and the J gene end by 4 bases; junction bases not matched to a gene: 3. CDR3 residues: CASSQARQGNQPQHF. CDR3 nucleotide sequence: TGTGCCAGCAGCCAAGCTAGACAGGGGAATCAGCCCCAGCATTTT.

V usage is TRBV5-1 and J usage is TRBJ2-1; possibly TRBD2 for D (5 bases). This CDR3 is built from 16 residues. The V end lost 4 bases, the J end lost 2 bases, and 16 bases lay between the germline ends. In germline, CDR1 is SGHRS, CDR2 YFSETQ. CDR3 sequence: CASSVRGERTYNEQFF. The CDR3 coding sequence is TGCGCCAGCAGCGTACGGGGAGAGCGGACCTACAATGAGCAGTTCTTC. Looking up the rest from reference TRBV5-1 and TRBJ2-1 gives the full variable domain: KAGVTQTPRYLIKTRGQQVTLSCSPISGHRSVSWYQQTPGQGLQFLFEYFSETQRNKGNFPGRFSGRQFSNSRSEMNVSTLELGDSALYLCASSVRGERTYNEQFFGPGTRLTVL.

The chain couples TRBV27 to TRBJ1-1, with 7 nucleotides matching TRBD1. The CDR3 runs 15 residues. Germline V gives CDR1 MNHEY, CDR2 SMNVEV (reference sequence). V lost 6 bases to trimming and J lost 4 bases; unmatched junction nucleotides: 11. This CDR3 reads CASRQGLGKSTEAFF. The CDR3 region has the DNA TGTGCCAGCAGACAGGGGTTGGGGAAGAGCACTGAAGCTTTCTTT.

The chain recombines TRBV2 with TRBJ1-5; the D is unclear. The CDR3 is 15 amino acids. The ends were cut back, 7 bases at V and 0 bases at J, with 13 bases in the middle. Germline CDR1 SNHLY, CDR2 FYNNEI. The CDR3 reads CASTRASYSNQPQHF. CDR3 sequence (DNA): TGTGCCAGCACGAGGGCATCTTATAGCAATCAGCCCCAGCATTTT.

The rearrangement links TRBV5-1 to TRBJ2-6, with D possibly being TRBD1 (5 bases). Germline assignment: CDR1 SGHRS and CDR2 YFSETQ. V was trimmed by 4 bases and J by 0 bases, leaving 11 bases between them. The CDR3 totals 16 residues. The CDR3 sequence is CASSLRQSSGANVLTF. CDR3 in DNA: TGCGCCAGCAGCCTTCGACAGAGCTCTGGGGCCAACGTCCTGACTTTC.

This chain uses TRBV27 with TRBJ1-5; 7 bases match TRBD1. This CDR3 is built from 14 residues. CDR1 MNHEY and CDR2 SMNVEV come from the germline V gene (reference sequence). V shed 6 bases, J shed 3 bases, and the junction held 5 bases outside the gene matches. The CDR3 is CASRQGQVNQPQHF. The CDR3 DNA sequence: TGTGCCAGCAGACAAGGACAGGTCAATCAGCCCCAGCATTTT.

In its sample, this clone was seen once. In DNA, the CDR3 is TGTGCCAGTGGAAGGACAGGGGAGGACACTGAAGCTTTCTTT. Its translation: CASGRTGEDTEAFF. V is TRBV2 and J is TRBJ1-1, with 9 bases identical to TRBD1. The CDR3 is 14 residues long. Germline V gives CDR1 SNHLY, CDR2 FYNNEI. J gave up 3 bases and V 9 bases, and 8 bases lay outside the gene matches.

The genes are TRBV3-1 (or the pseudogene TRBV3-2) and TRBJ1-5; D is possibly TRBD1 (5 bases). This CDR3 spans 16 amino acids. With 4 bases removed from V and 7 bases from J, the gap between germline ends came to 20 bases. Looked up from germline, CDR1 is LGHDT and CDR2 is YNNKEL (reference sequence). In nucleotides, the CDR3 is TGTGCCAGCAGCCCAGAGGTGGGGCAGGGAGGACAGCCCCAGCATTTT. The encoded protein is CASSPEVGQGGQPQHF.

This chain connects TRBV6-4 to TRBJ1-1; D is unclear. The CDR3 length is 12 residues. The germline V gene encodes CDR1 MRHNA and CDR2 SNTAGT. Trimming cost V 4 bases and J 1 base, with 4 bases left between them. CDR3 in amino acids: CASSAGNTEAFF. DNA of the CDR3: TGTGCCAGCAGTGCGGGGAACACTGAAGCTTTCTTT.

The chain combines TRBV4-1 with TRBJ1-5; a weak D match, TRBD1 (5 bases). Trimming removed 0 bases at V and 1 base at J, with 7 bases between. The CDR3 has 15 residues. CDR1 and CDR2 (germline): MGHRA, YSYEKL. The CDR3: CASSQDRGSNQPQHF. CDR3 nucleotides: TGCGCCAGCAGCCAAGATAGGGGCAGCAATCAGCCCCAGCATTTT.

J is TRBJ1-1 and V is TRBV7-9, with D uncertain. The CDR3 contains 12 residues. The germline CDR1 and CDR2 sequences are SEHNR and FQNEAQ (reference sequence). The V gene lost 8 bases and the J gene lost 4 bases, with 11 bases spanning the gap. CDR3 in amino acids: CASEILGTEAFF. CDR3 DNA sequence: TGTGCCAGCGAGATCCTCGGCACTGAAGCTTTCTTT.

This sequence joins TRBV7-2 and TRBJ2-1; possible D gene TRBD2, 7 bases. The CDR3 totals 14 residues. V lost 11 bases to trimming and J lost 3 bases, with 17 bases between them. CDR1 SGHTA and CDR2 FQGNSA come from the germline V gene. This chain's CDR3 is CAEGGGVSYNEQFF. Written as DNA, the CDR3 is TGTGCCGAGGGGGGAGGGGTCAGCTACAATGAGCAGTTCTTC.